These T cell receptor beta chains were read from a single sample in a study of shared clonotypes between healthy human individuals. Assay used: immunoSEQ multiplex PCR; TCRdb lists only in-frame clones, some missing. The sample holds fewer than 850,000 clones, 90% to 97% seen once. The sample taken for sequencing was naive CD8+ T cells sorted from blood. The receptors were sampled from a man aged 30 to 39 in good health. The CDR3 runs from the conserved cysteine through the conserved F or W. D genes are given only for firm matches. The size entry is marked missing in some rows and otherwise reads once, few, many or a size class.

.,15,TRBV7-9,TRBJ2-3,TRBD2,CASSLGTSGTDTQYF,TGTGCCAGCAGCCTCGGGACTAGCGGCACAGATACGCAGTATTTT
once,12,TRBV11-3,TRBJ2-1,.,CASSRGNNEQFF,TGTGCCAGCAGCCGAGGTAACAATGAGCAGTTCTTC
.,14,TRBV12-5,TRBJ2-2,TRBD1,CASGADRDTGELFF,TGTGCTAGTGGCGCAGACAGGGACACCGGGGAGCTGTTTTTT
.,13,TRBV4-1,TRBJ1-4,.,CASSQGSYEKLFF,TGCGCCAGCAGCCAAGGCAGCTATGAAAAACTGTTTTTT
.,11,TRBV25-1,TRBJ2-5,.,CASSEGETQYF,TGTGCCAGCAGTGAAGGGGAGACCCAGTACTTC
once,15,TRBV5-4,TRBJ2-2,TRBD1,CASSLWAGGPGELFF,TGTGCCAGCAGCTTGTGGGCAGGGGGCCCCGGGGAGCTGTTTTTT
.,13,TRBV28,TRBJ1-1,.,CASRLGLNTEAFF,TGTGCCAGCAGGCTAGGGTTAAACACTGAAGCTTTCTTT
.,16,TRBV5-5,TRBJ2-7,.,CASSPAPGLGTYEQYF,TGTGCCAGCAGCCCAGCCCCAGGGTTAGGTACCTACGAGCAGTACTTC
.,15,TRBV5-6,TRBJ2-3,.,CASSLASLAGDTQYF,TGTGCCAGCAGCTTGGCAAGCCTAGCTGGCGATACGCAGTATTTT
.,14,TRBV29-1,TRBJ2-7,TRBD2,CSVVPREGPYEQYF,TGCAGCGTTGTTCCGCGGGAGGGTCCCTACGAGCAGTACTTC
.,19,TRBV7-6,TRBJ1-1,.,CASSLAEAGAIGLNTEAFF,TGTGCCAGCAGCTTAGCGGAGGCGGGGGCTATAGGCTTGAACACTGAAGCTTTCTTT
.,14,TRBV11-3,TRBJ2-7,.,CASSLPQSSYEQYF,TGTGCCAGCAGCTTACCTCAGAGCTCCTACGAGCAGTACTTC
once,20,TRBV21-1,TRBJ1-5,.,CASSKKGGTGYLWSNQPQHF,TGTGCCAGCAGCAAAAAAGGGGGGACAGGCTATCTATGGAGCAATCAGCCCCAGCATTTT
.,16,TRBV11-2,TRBJ2-7,TRBD2,CASSSAGTSGSYEQYF,TGTGCCAGCAGTTCGGCCGGGACTAGCGGGAGTTACGAGCAGTACTTC
.,16,TRBV7-9,TRBJ2-5,.,CASSFPNEELPETQYF,TGTGCCAGCAGCTTCCCAAACGAGGAGTTGCCGGAGACCCAGTACTTC
.,14,TRBV7-8,TRBJ1-5,.,CASSLGEGHQPQHF,TGTGCCAGCAGCTTAGGGGAGGGGCATCAGCCCCAGCATTTT
.,16,TRBV5-4,TRBJ1-2,.,CASSQTGLGPLEGYTF,TGTGCCAGCAGCCAAACCGGGCTAGGCCCCTTGGAGGGCTACACCTTC
.,14,TRBV7-9,TRBJ1-2,.,CASIPPRANYGYTF,TGTGCCAGCATCCCTCCGAGGGCAAACTATGGCTACACCTTC
once,16,TRBV10-1,TRBJ1-4,TRBD1,CASSDRGQGVNEKLFF,TGCGCCAGCAGTGATAGGGGACAGGGGGTTAATGAAAAACTGTTTTTT
.,15,TRBV9,TRBJ2-1,TRBD2,CASSVDLAGYNEQFF,TGTGCCAGCAGCGTGGACCTAGCGGGATACAATGAGCAGTTCTTC
.,12,TRBV29-1,TRBJ2-1,.,CSVEGLHNEQFF,TGCAGCGTTGAAGGGCTCCATAATGAGCAGTTCTTC
.,15,TRBV27,TRBJ2-5,TRBD2,CASSPLAGGLKTQYF,TGTGCCAGCAGCCCATTAGCGGGAGGGTTGAAGACCCAGTACTTC
.,12,TRBV28,TRBJ2-1,.,CASSFGYNEQFF,TGTGCCAGCAGTTTTGGTTACAATGAGCAGTTCTTC
.,18,TRBV4-3,TRBJ2-7,TRBD2,CASSQDLRTSGRVNEQYF,TGCGCCAGCAGCCAAGACCTGAGGACTAGCGGGAGAGTAAACGAGCAGTACTTC
.,18,TRBV27,TRBJ2-3,TRBD2,CASSLGVGELAGGDTQYF,TGTGCCAGCAGTTTGGGGGTCGGTGAACTAGCGGGAGGAGATACGCAGTATTTT
.,14,TRBV28,TRBJ2-7,.,CASSPPDHTYEQYF,TGTGCCAGCAGCCCCCCTGACCACACCTACGAGCAGTACTTC
.,15,TRBV28,TRBJ2-1,TRBD2,CASSFGTSNYNEQFF,TGTGCCAGCAGTTTTGGGACTAGCAACTACAATGAGCAGTTCTTC
.,13,TRBV29-1,TRBJ2-1,TRBD1,CSIWGTGYNEQFF,TGCAGCATCTGGGGGACAGGCTACAATGAGCAGTTCTTC
.,15,TRBV15,TRBJ2-1,.,CATRGTALIYNEQFF,TGTGCCACCAGAGGGACCGCACTCATATACAATGAGCAGTTCTTC
.,18,TRBV27,TRBJ2-7,TRBD2,CATGSPLTGLAGGYEQYF,TGTGCCACCGGGTCTCCTTTAACCGGACTAGCGGGAGGCTACGAGCAGTACTTC
.,14,TRBV6-6,TRBJ2-7,TRBD2,CASSLGLALYEQYF,TGTGCCAGCAGTCTTGGACTAGCGCTCTACGAGCAGTACTTC
.,16,TRBV9,TRBJ2-1,TRBD2,CASSVAQAGVSNEQFF,TGTGCCAGCAGCGTAGCGCAAGCGGGAGTTTCCAATGAGCAGTTCTTC
.,16,TRBV10-1,TRBJ2-1,.,CASSESIKRAYNEQFF,TGCGCCAGCAGTGAGTCGATCAAGCGGGCATACAATGAGCAGTTCTTC
.,18,TRBV27,TRBJ1-4,.,CASSPWTARRTTNEKLFF,TGTGCCAGCAGTCCCTGGACAGCCCGGCGGACAACTAATGAAAAACTGTTTTTT
.,16,TRBV14,TRBJ2-3,.,CASSQDVAGPLDTQYF,TGTGCCAGCAGCCAAGATGTGGCAGGCCCCCTCGATACGCAGTATTTT
.,15,TRBV13,TRBJ2-7,.,CASSAGLGRSYEQYF,TGTGCCAGCAGCGCAGGTCTAGGGCGATCCTACGAGCAGTACTTC
.,12,TRBV29-1,TRBJ2-7,.,CSVEDRGFEQYF,TGCAGCGTTGAAGATCGAGGGTTCGAGCAGTACTTC
few,12,TRBV6-6,TRBJ2-1,.,CASSYSGNEQFF,TGTGCCAGCAGTTACTCGGGGAATGAGCAGTTCTTC
.,13,TRBV18,TRBJ1-2,.,CASPPGGDYGYTF,TGTGCCAGCCCGCCGGGGGGTGACTATGGCTACACCTTC
.,18,TRBV2,TRBJ2-1,TRBD2,CASSPRPLLAGGYNEQFF,TGTGCCAGCAGTCCAAGGCCCCTACTAGCGGGAGGGTACAATGAGCAGTTCTTC
.,16,TRBV27,TRBJ2-2,.,CASSPRETANTGELFF,TGTGCCAGCAGTCCACGCGAGACCGCGAACACCGGGGAGCTGTTTTTT
.,16,TRBV9,TRBJ2-5,TRBD2,CASSPRPGRYQETQYF,TGTGCCAGCAGCCCAAGGCCCGGGAGGTACCAAGAGACCCAGTACTTC
.,16,TRBV28,TRBJ1-4,TRBD1,CASSPRTGWPNEKLFF,TGTGCCAGCAGTCCCCGGACAGGGTGGCCTAATGAAAAACTGTTTTTT
.,14,TRBV5-1,TRBJ2-7,.,CASSLGDSLYEQYF,TGCGCCAGCAGCTTGGGAGACAGCCTATACGAGCAGTACTTC
once,15,TRBV11-2,TRBJ1-1,.,CASSDNTYQSTEAFF,TGTGCCAGCAGCGATAACACATACCAAAGCACTGAAGCTTTCTTT
.,16,TRBV10-2,TRBJ2-7,TRBD2,CASSESSASGTYEQYF,TGCGCCAGCAGTGAGTCGTCCGCTAGCGGCACCTACGAGCAGTACTTC
.,14,TRBV28,TRBJ2-3,TRBD2,CASIFSGSTDTQYF,TGTGCCAGCATCTTTAGCGGGAGCACAGATACGCAGTATTTT
.,21,TRBV14,TRBJ2-1,TRBD2,CASSQGLPNGLAGDGYNEQFF,TGTGCCAGCAGCCAAGGGCTACCTAACGGACTAGCGGGAGATGGCTACAATGAGCAGTTCTTC
once,14,TRBV6-5,TRBJ2-1,.,CASSYSSSNYEQFF,TGTGCCAGCAGTTACTCGTCAAGTAACTATGAGCAGTTCTTC
.,13,TRBV11-2,TRBJ2-7,TRBD2,CASRLGLADEQYF,TGTGCCAGCAGGCTAGGACTAGCGGACGAGCAGTACTTC
.,13,TRBV9,TRBJ1-1,.,CASSVVQGTEAFF,TGTGCCAGCAGCGTAGTGCAGGGCACTGAAGCTTTCTTT
.,13,TRBV28,TRBJ2-7,.,CASRFTGSYEQYF,TGTGCCAGCAGGTTTACAGGGTCCTACGAGCAGTACTTC
.,13,TRBV7-9,TRBJ2-2,.,CASSDRQHGELFF,TGTGCCAGCAGCGACAGACAGCACGGGGAGCTGTTTTTT
.,16,TRBV7-8,TRBJ2-5,TRBD2,CASSPPLGLDKETQYF,TGTGCCAGCAGCCCACCCCTGGGACTAGATAAAGAGACCCAGTACTTC
.,14,TRBV4-1,TRBJ2-7,.,CASSQGANSYEQYF,TGCGCCAGCAGCCAAGGGGCTAATTCCTACGAGCAGTACTTC
.,14,TRBV10-2,TRBJ2-7,TRBD2,CASSEATSGYEQYF,TGCGCCAGCAGTGAAGCGACTAGCGGTTACGAGCAGTACTTC
.,13,TRBV27,TRBJ2-7,.,CASSFGTWGEQYF,TGTGCCAGCAGTTTTGGGACCTGGGGGGAGCAGTACTTC
.,15,TRBV29-1,TRBJ2-1,.,CSVVQGGISYNEQFF,TGCAGCGTCGTACAGGGTGGGATATCCTACAATGAGCAGTTCTTC
.,17,TRBV7-9,TRBJ2-6,TRBD1,CASSSGTGRAGANVLTF,TGTGCCAGCAGCTCTGGGACAGGACGTGCTGGGGCCAACGTCCTGACTTTC